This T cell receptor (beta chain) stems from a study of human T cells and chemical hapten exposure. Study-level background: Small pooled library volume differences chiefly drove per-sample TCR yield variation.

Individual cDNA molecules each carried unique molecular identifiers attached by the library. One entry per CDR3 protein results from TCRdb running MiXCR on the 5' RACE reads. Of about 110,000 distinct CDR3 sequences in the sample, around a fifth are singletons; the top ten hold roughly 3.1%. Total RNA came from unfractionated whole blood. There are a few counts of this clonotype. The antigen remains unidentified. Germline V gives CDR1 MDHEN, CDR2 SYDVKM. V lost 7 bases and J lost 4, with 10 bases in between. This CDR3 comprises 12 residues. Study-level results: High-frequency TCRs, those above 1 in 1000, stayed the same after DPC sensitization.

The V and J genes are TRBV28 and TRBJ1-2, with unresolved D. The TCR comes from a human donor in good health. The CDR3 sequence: CASTPDGYGYTF. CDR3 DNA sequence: TGTGCCAGCACCCCGGACGGCTATGGCTACACCTTC.